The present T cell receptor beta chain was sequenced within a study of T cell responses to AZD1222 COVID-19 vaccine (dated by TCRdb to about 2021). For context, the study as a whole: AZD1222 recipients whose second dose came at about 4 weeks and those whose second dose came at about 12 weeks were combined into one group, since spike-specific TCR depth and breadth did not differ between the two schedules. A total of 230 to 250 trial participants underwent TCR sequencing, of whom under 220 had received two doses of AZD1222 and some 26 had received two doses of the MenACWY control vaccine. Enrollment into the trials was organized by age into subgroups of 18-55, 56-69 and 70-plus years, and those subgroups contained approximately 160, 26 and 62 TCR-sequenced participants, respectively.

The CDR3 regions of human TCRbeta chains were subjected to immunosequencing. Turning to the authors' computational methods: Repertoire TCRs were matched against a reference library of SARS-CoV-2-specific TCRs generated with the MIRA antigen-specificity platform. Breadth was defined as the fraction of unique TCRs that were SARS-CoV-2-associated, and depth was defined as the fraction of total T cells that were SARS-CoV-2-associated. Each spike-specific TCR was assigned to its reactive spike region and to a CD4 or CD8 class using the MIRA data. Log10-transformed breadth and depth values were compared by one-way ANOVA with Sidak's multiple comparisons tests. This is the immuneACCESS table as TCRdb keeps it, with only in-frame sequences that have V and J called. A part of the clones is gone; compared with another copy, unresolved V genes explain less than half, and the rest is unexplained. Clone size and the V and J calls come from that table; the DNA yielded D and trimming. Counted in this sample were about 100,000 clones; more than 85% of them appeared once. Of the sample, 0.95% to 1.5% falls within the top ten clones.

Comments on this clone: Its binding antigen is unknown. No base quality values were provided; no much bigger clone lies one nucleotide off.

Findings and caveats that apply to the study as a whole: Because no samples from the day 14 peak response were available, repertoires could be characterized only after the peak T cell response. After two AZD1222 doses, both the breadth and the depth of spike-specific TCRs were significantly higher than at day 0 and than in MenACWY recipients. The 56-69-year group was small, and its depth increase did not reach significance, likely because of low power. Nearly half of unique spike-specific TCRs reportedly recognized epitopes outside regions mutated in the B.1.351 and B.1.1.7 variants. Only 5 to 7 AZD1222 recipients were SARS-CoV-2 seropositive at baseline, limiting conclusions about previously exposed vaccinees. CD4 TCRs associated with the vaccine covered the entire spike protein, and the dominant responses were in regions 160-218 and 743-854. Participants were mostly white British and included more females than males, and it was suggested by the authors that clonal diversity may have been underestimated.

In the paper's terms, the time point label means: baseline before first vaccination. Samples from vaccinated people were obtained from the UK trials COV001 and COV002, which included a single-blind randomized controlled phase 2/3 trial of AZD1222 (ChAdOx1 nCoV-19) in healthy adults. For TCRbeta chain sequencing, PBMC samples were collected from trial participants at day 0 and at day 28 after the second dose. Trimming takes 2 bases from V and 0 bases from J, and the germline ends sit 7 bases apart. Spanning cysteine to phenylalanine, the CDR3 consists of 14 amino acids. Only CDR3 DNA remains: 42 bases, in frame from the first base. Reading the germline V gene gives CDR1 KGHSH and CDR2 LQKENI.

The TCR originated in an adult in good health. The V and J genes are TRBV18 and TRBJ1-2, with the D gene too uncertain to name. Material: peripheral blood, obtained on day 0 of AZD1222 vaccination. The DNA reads TGTGCCAGCTCACCAGCTGGGACTAACTATGGCTACACCTTC. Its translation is CASSPAGTNYGYTF. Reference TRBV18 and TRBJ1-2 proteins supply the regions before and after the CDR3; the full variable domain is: NAGVMQNPRHLVRRRGQEARLRCSPMKGHSHVYWYRQLPEEGLKFMVYLQKENIIDESGMPKERFSAEFPKEGPSILRIQQVVRGDSAAYFCASSPAGTNYGYTFGSGTRLTVV.